This T cell receptor beta chain was identified during a study of tumor-infiltrating lymphocytes in primary liver carcinoma (dated by TCRdb to between 2016 and 2019). Broadly, across the study: Of the five patients (three men and two women, aged 30 to 69 years), four had hepatocellular carcinoma and one had combined HCC and intrahepatic cholangiocarcinoma. Tumors of the five patients were stage T1-T3 N0M0 with maximum diameters of roughly 4.2 to 11 cm. Each sample produced about 3.65 to 8 million productive TCRbeta reads, and read depth showed no significant difference between tissue types. The study combined TCRbeta repertoire sequencing, expression microarrays and whole-exome sequencing across five regions of each liver tumor, with adjacent normal tissue and blood. A total of 35 or so specimens from 5 patients went through TCRbeta repertoire sequencing, namely 25 tumor regions, 5 adjacent noncancerous liver tissues and 5 peripheral blood samples. Technical replicate repertoires showed high reproducibility, with mean shared-clone rates roughly 0.87 and correlation coefficients above 0.95. What the authors observed across the whole study: Compared with blood, tumors had a significantly larger share of the repertoire taken up by the top 250 clones (p = 0.039). Repertoire overlap was higher between tumor regions (mean around 35%) than tumor-adjacent (approximately 17%) or tumor-blood (14%) pairs, consistent with antigen-driven expansion. Because sequencing covered only the TCR beta chain and unpaired alpha chains were not captured, true repertoire diversity is likely underestimated. Bulk unsorted samples precluded comparing CD4+ and CD8+ T cell repertoires. The study included only five or six patients, and the authors note findings should be validated in a larger study.

Total RNA and DNA were co-extracted from roughly 18-30 mg of bulk tissue with the AllPrep DNA/RNA mini kit, without cell sorting. Between November 2015 and March 2016, roughly 5 patients in China with histopathologically diagnosed primary liver carcinoma had their tumors surgically resected. Patients had chronic HBV infection and were treatment-naive at sampling. Each fresh piece of tumor and adjacent tissue was cut in two, with one half stored in RNAlater at -80 degrees C and the other half sent for histology. A constant-region primer and ProtoScript II reverse transcriptase were used to reverse-transcribe TCRbeta-specific cDNA from about 500 ng total RNA. Construction of the TCRbeta libraries relied on three nested rounds of multiplex PCR, following a slightly modified ARM-PCR procedure. The first two PCR rounds used multiplex TRBV1-TRBV30 forward primers with a Cbeta reverse primer, each for 10 cycles. Sample barcodes and Illumina adapters were added in a final 25-cycle PCR with Deep VentR polymerase. Before sequencing, amplicons of 200-500 bp were gel-purified using a QIAquick gel extraction kit. An Illumina HiSeq 2500 was used to sequence the TCRbeta amplicons, generating 250-bp paired-end reads. As for how the authors treated the data: Trimmomatic v0.33 was used to quality-trim the reads, and FLASH v1.2.11 was used to merge paired reads so that full CDR3 sequences could be recovered. V, D and J germline segments were assigned to the rearranged TCRbeta sequences by MiGEC v1.2.1b. VDJtools v1.0.0 computed clonotype statistics and Shannon-Wiener diversity indices. To reduce sampling bias, subsequent analyses other than the diversity analysis used only the 250 most abundant clonotypes in each sample. Through fastp at Q25 and MiXCR, TCRdb rebuilt clones from the public reads, retaining in-frame beta chains. Every distinct CDR3 protein forms one entry, paired with its most common genes and DNA. TCRdb, not the authors, supplied the V and J calls. This sample gives around 120,000 distinct CDR3 sequences in total; about two thirds of them show up just once. The ten largest clones capture roughly 7.3% of the sample.

There are many counts of this clonotype. Its antigen is currently not known. No base quality values were provided; no much bigger clone lies one nucleotide off. The junction shows trimming of 4 bases on V and 0 bases on J, plus 20 bases between the germline ends. Counted from cysteine to phenylalanine, this CDR3 has 19 amino acids. Only CDR3 DNA is held: 57 bases, read in frame from base 1. CDR1 is given as SGHRS and CDR2 as YFSETQ, both from the germline V gene. The receptor was derived from a woman aged 55-75 years with primary liver carcinoma and hepatitis B virus infection. Sequenced sample: tumor-adjacent normal liver tissue. The chain employs TRBV5-1 and TRBJ2-6; the D gene is possibly TRBD1, with 5 bases matching. CDR3 protein: CASSLRSDSYLSGANVLTF. The nucleotides are TGCGCCAGCAGCCTAAGATCAGACAGTTACCTCTCTGGGGCCAACGTCCTGACTTTC.